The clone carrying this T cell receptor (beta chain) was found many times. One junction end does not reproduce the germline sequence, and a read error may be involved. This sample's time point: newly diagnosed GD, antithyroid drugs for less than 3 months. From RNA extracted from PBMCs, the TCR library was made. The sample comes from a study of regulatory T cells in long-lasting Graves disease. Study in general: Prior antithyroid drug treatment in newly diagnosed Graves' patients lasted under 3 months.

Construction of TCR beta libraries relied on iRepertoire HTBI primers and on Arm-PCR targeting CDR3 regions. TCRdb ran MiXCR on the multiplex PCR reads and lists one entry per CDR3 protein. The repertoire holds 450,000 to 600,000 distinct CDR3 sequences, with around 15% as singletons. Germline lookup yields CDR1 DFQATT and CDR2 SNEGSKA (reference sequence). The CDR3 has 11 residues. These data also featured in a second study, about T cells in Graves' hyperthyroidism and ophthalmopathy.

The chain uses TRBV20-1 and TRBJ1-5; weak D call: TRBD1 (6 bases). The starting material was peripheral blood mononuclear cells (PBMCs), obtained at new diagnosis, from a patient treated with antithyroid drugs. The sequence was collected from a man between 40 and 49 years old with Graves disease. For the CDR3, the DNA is TGCAGTGCGGGGGGCCACCAGCCCCATCATTTT. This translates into CSAGGHQPHHF.